The rows below give T cell receptor beta chains drawn from one sample of a study of shared clonotypes between healthy human individuals. The protocol was immunoSEQ multiplex PCR, while the TCRdb copy is restricted to in-frame clones and leaves out a portion. The data hold roughly 1,500,000 clones, with roughly 98.5% observed a single time. The sample consisted of naive CD4+ T cells sorted from blood. These receptors were taken from a man younger than 40 in good health. CDR3s include the opening cysteine and the closing phenylalanine or tryptophan. D genes are given only for firm matches. For some rows the clone size is stated as once, few or many, or as a class when expanded; others skip it.

clone_size	v_call	d_call	j_call	cdr3_aa	cdr3_nt
-	TRBV10-1	TRBD2	TRBJ2-3	CASSESGLANTQYF	TGCGCCAGCAGTGAGTCCGGACTAGCGAATACGCAGTATTTT
-	TRBV27	TRBD2	TRBJ2-7	CASSPGLGTLYEQYF	TGTGCCAGCTCACCGGGACTAGGGACTCTCTACGAGCAGTACTTC
-	TRBV29-1	-	TRBJ2-1	CSVEGYNEQFF	TGCAGCGTTGAAGGCTACAATGAGCAGTTCTTC
once	TRBV19	TRBD1	TRBJ2-1	CASSSRDRGWYNEQFF	TGTGCCAGTAGTAGCCGGGACAGGGGGTGGTACAATGAGCAGTTCTTC
-	TRBV18	-	TRBJ1-1	CASSPGRGRPSEAFF	TGTGCCAGCTCACCCGGACGGGGCCGCCCCTCTGAAGCTTTCTTT
-	TRBV6-5	-	TRBJ2-4	CASSYGVNIQYF	TGTGCCAGCAGCTACGGGGTGAACATTCAGTACTTC
-	TRBV10-3	-	TRBJ2-7	CAITHLDRPYEQYF	TGTGCCATCACCCACCTTGACAGACCCTACGAGCAGTACTTC
-	TRBV7-3	-	TRBJ2-2	CATKVGNTGELFF	TGTGCCACCAAAGTGGGAAACACCGGGGAGCTGTTTTTT
-	TRBV5-4	TRBD2	TRBJ2-1	CASSKSGRSMNEQFF	TGTGCCAGCAGCAAGAGCGGGAGGTCTATGAATGAGCAGTTCTTC
-	TRBV7-8	TRBD1	TRBJ1-4	CASSRGTGELFF	TGTGCCAGCAGCCGTGGGACAGGGGAACTGTTTTTT
-	TRBV29-1	-	TRBJ2-6	CSVDVGNGANVLTF	TGCAGCGTTGATGTGGGAAACGGGGCCAACGTCCTGACTTTC
few	TRBV4-1	TRBD2	TRBJ2-7	CASSQGLAGYSYEQYF	TGCGCCAGCAGCCAAGGTCTAGCGGGGTACTCCTACGAGCAGTACTTC